Here is one T cell receptor (beta chain) with its context. Using immunoSEQ multiplex PCR, the repertoire was profiled, and TCRdb retains in-frame clones only, with some absent. The repertoire holds roughly 110,000 clones, with 91% as singletons. The time point was: peripheral blood 6 weeks after treatment start. For each patient, 1 to 8 samples were obtained, pretreatment and on-treatment. The sample comes from a study of PD-L1 blockade in urothelial cancer. Whole-study context: Patients, treated from 2014 onward, received atezolizumab 1,200 mg intravenously every 3 weeks. Peripheral blood specimens exhibited a median yield of 141,255 T cells.

CDR3 length: 14 residues. V lost 6 bases, J lost 2 bases, and 6 bases stayed unmatched. Germline lookup yields CDR1 SQVTM and CDR2 ANQGSEA. The chain carries TRBV29-1 and TRBJ2-3; 9 nucleotides line up with TRBD2. The specimen comprised PBMCs, sampled around atezolizumab (anti-PD-L1) treatment. The clonotype originates from a man aged 55 to 69 with urothelial cancer. The CDR3 here is CSVSSGTYTDTQYF. CDR3 nucleotide sequence: TGCAGCGTATCTAGCGGGACATACACAGATACGCAGTATTTT.